This T cell receptor (beta chain) was captured in a study of neurological immune-mediated disorders. V trimming: 3 bases; J trimming: 5 bases; junction bases outside the gene matches: 14. This CDR3 is 17 amino acids long. Germline CDR1 is LNHNV and CDR2 is YYDKDF (reference sequence). 5'RACE employing 10-nucleotide random UMIs yielded the cDNA. Over 170 million TCR-beta sequences (from 15-18 subjects) were yielded by each sequencing run. One entry per CDR3 protein, called by TCRdb with MiXCR from the 5' RACE reads. The sample records about 30,000 distinct CDR3 sequences, approximately 6% being singletons. Sorted libraries were derived from more than 900,000 CD4+ or CD8+ T cells. This clonotype occurred many times.

The sample consisted of CD4+ T cells from blood. The receptor was isolated from a woman aged 45-60 years in good health. The chain carries TRBV15 and TRBJ2-5; 8 nucleotides agree with TRBD2. As DNA, the CDR3 is TGTGCCACCAGCAGCAACCCCGGAGGGACTAGTCAGGAGACCCAGTACTTC. It encodes CATSSNPGGTSQETQYF.